A single sample gave rise to the 9 T cell receptor beta chains below, sequenced in a study of cytomegalovirus exposure and HLA in healthy donors. The PCR ran on 60 Vbeta and 13 Jbeta primers. Measured with immunoSEQ multiplex PCR; TCRdb has only the in-frame clones, and not every one. The data contain over 95,000 clones, around 73% of them singletons. Sample: PBMCs. The receptor set was obtained from a man aged 40-50 years in good health and CMV-seronegative.

This clone was recorded only once. The CDR3 here is CASSGRDQETQYF. CDR3 nucleotide sequence: TGTGCCAGCAGCGGTCGGGACCAAGAGACCCAGTACTTC. The rearrangement uses TRBV6-6 and TRBJ2-5; no clear D gene. V was pared by 6 bases and J by 0 bases, with 8 bases between. This CDR3 comprises 13 residues. Per the germline V gene, CDR1 is MNHNY and CDR2 is SVGAGI (reference sequence).

This clone came up a few times. V gene TRBV10-3 combines with J gene TRBJ1-1; D remains unclear. The CDR3 covers 13 residues. The germline gives CDR1 ENHRY, CDR2 SYGVKD. V was shortened by 8 bases and J by 0 bases, with 10 bases between the two germline ends. The DNA for the CDR3 is TGTGCCATCCGGCAAGCGGTGAACACTGAAGCTTTCTTT. Translating gives CAIRQAVNTEAFF.

The count of this clone is one. The rearrangement uses TRBV13 and TRBJ1-2; maybe TRBD1 (6 bases). Trimming shortened V by 5 bases and J by 0 bases, and 16 bases separated the two germline ends. Per the germline V gene, CDR1 is PRHDT and CDR2 is FYEKMQ (reference sequence). The length of the CDR3 is 16 residues. The CDR3, as DNA: TGTGCCAGCAGCCCACGAGCGGGGGCCACTAACTATGGCTACACCTTC. Translating gives CASSPRAGATNYGYTF.

The CDR3 DNA sequence: TGCGCCAGCAGCTTGGCGACTAGCGAGCAAGAGACCCAGTACTTC. Translation gives CASSLATSEQETQYF. The V call is TRBV5-1, the J call TRBJ2-5, with 8 bases that match TRBD2. This CDR3 has 15 residues. CDR1 and CDR2 from the germline V gene are SGHRS and YFSETQ. V dropped 0 bases and J dropped 2; count of bases not matched to a gene: 3.

Here the CDR3 reads CASINFYRGENTEAFF. The DNA of the CDR3 is TGTGCCAGCATTAACTTCTACAGGGGCGAGAACACTGAAGCTTTCTTT. J is TRBJ1-1 and V is TRBV27; 7 positions agree with TRBD1. Per germline, CDR1 MNHEY and CDR2 SMNVEV (reference sequence). CDR3 length equals 16 residues. J lost 1 base, V lost 7 bases, and 12 bases had no gene match.

The chain has TRBV11-2 and TRBJ2-5; 8 bases are shared with TRBD2. The CDR3 covers 15 residues. CDR1 and CDR2 from the germline V gene are SGHAT and FQNNGV. With V trimmed by 1 base and J by 7 bases, 8 bases remained unmatched. CDR3 DNA: TGTGCCAGCAGCTTAGCGGGAGGGCGGCAGGGGACCCAGTACTTC. Translated, it gives CASSLAGGRQGTQYF.

The gene calls are TRBV6-5 and TRBJ2-3; 9 bases line up with TRBD1. Trimming cost V 1 base and J 8 bases; bases outside gene matches: 4. The CDR3 has 14 residues. Germline CDR1 and CDR2: MNHEY and SVGAGI. Here the CDR3 reads CASSYYGTGCTQYF. CDR3 nucleotides: TGTGCCAGCAGTTACTACGGGACAGGGTGTACGCAGTATTTT.

The rearrangement links TRBV7-6 to TRBJ2-2; no definite D call. The V end lost 3 bases, the J end lost 7 bases, and 9 bases lay between the germline ends. This CDR3 region has 13 residues. The V gene's germline CDR1 is SGHVS and CDR2 FNYEAQ. The CDR3 protein is CASSFVQNGELFF. CDR3 sequence (DNA): TGTGCCAGCAGCTTTGTTCAGAACGGGGAGCTGTTTTTT.

This clone appeared a few times. The J gene is TRBJ2-3, the V gene TRBV19; 11 nucleotides align to TRBD2. CDR3 length: 16 residues. Trimming at V came to 5 bases and at J to 2 bases, leaving 6 bases not matched to a gene. Germline V gene data show CDR1 as LNHDA and CDR2 as SQIVND (reference sequence). The CDR3 DNA is TGTGCCAGTAGTGGGGGGACTAGCGGACTCACAGATACGCAGTATTTT. It is translated as CASSGGTSGLTDTQYF.